The 5 T cell receptor beta chains listed next were all sequenced from one sample in a study of T cell repertoires in cytomegalovirus infection. TCRdb re-called the reads through MiXCR, storing one row per CDR3 protein. The table has approximately 100,000 distinct CDR3 sequences, 23% seen once; the top ten hold around 40%. Sequencing used CD8+ T cells from PBMCs. Receptors were obtained from a human donor in good health (CMV status not recorded). Some clones in this sample may be carry-over from other donors' samples.

This chain joins TRBV5-1 and TRBJ1-1; no clear D gene. Germline CDR1 is SGHRS and CDR2 is YFSETQ. V shed 0 bases and J shed 7 bases, with 7 bases lying between them. This CDR3 has 12 amino acids. The CDR3, as DNA: TGCGCCAGCAGCTTGGAGGGAATTGAAGCTTTCTTT. Translating gives CASSLEGIEAFF. Drawing the rest from reference TRBV5-1 and TRBJ1-1, the complete variable domain is KAGVTQTPRYLIKTRGQQVTLSCSPISGHRSVSWYQQTPGQGLQFLFEYFSETQRNKGNFPGRFSGRQFSNSRSEMNVSTLELGDSALYLCASSLEGIEAFFGQGTRLTVV.

CDR3 residues: CASTESAGGPTGELFF. CDR3 nucleotide sequence: TGTGCCAGCACCGAGTCGGCGGGGGGGCCGACCGGGGAGCTGTTTTTT. The chain combines TRBV6-2 or TRBV6-3 with TRBJ2-2; 9 positions match TRBD2. The CDR3 runs 16 residues. The J segment lost 5 bases and the V segment lost 7 bases, leaving 11 bases of the junction unmatched. CDR1 MNHEY and CDR2 SVGEGT come from the germline V gene.

Comment on this clonotype: Germline and junction disagree at one end, which may indicate a read error. CDR3 sequence: CSARVPDSYEQYF. The CDR3, as DNA: TGCAGCGCTAGAGTCCCGGACTCCTACGAGCAGTACTTC. The V and J genes are TRBV20-1 and TRBJ2-7, with D uncertain. Per germline, CDR1 DFQATT and CDR2 SNEGSKA (reference sequence). CDR3 length: 13 amino acids.

This clonotype was seen only a few times. The rearrangement links TRBV9 to TRBJ1-2; possible D gene TRBD1, 6 bases. Deletions cut 0 bases from V and 8 bases from J, with 14 bases between. Germline CDR1 reads SGDLS; CDR2 reads YYNGEE. The CDR3 is made up of 14 amino acids. The CDR3 here is CASSVDLGASGYTF. Here the CDR3 DNA reads TGTGCCAGCAGCGTAGATTTGGGGGCCAGCGGCTACACCTTC.

This clonotype was detected ten times or more. The genes are TRBV5-6 and TRBJ1-2, with 8 nucleotides matching TRBD1. In germline, CDR1 is SGHDT, CDR2 YYEEEE. The CDR3 is 18 residues long. V gave up 4 bases and J gave up 4 bases; unmatched junction bases: 18. The CDR3 bases are TGTGCCAGCAGCCCGGAACTGGTAAACCCGGGACAGGTCTATGGCTACACCTTC. It is translated as CASSPELVNPGQVYGYTF.